Listed below are T cell receptor beta chains from one sample, sequenced in a study of T cells in localized non-small cell lung cancer. Profiled with immunoSEQ multiplex PCR; TCRdb holds only in-frame clones, not every one. Among more than 4,500 clones listed, 30% to 40% were seen once. The sequenced sample was lung tumor tissue, obtained before any cancer treatment. These receptors came from a female donor older than 55 with stage I lung adenocarcinoma. Each CDR3 is given with its conserved first and last residue. D genes are given only for firm matches. Rows give clone size only sometimes, using once, few, many, or a class for an expanded clone.

D,V,length,size,J,DNA,CDR3
NA,TRBV5-1,14,NA,TRBJ2-7,TGCGCCAGCAGCTACAGCATGGGCTCCTACGAGCAGTACTTC,CASSYSMGSYEQYF
NA,TRBV4-1,13,medium-sized,TRBJ1-1,TGCGCCAGCAGCCAAATAGATGGGACTGAAGCTTTCTTT,CASSQIDGTEAFF
NA,TRBV12-5,12,NA,TRBJ2-7,TGTGCTAGTGGTTTGCGGTTTGGCGAGCAGTACTTC,CASGLRFGEQYF
NA,TRBV7-6,16,NA,TRBJ1-3,TGTGCCAGCAGCTTGGCCCTCCCGGGCTCTGGAAACACCATATATTTT,CASSLALPGSGNTIYF
TRBD1,TRBV11-3,16,NA,TRBJ1-5,TGTGCCAGCAGCGTTGCGGGACAGGGGAACACGCAGCCCCAGCATTTT,CASSVAGQGNTQPQHF
TRBD1,TRBV6-8,17,few,TRBJ1-2,TGTGCCAGCAGTGGTTCCGGGACAGGGAAAGGGGGGTATGGCTACACCTTC,CASSGSGTGKGGYGYTF
NA,TRBV6-8,13,NA,TRBJ1-3,TGTGCCATCTGGGCAGGGGTACTAAACACCATATATTTT,CAIWAGVLNTIYF
TRBD1,TRBV19,15,NA,TRBJ2-5,TGTGCCAGTAGTTCGGGGCAGGGGGCGTACGAGACCCAGTACTTC,CASSSGQGAYETQYF
NA,TRBV11-3,15,medium-sized,TRBJ1-6,TGTGCCAGCAGCTTAGAGCTCCGGCGGGATTCACCCCTCCACTTT,CASSLELRRDSPLHF
NA,TRBV19,15,few,TRBJ1-6,TGTGCCAGTAGGTTACAGGAACTAGATAATTCACCCCTCCACTTT,CASRLQELDNSPLHF
TRBD1,TRBV30,14,once,TRBJ2-7,TGTGCCTGCTCTCAAACCCGGGACAGGGGGAGGCAGTACTTC,CACSQTRDRGRQYF
TRBD2,TRBV11-3,18,few,TRBJ2-1,TGTGCCAGCAGCTTGCCGAAAGCTAGCGGGGGGGCCTCCAATGAGCAGTTCTTC,CASSLPKASGGASNEQFF
TRBD1,TRBV6-8,14,few,TRBJ1-2,TGTGCCAGCAGCCGAGGGGCAGGGGGAGAGGGGTACACCTTC,CASSRGAGGEGYTF
TRBD1,TRBV19,15,NA,TRBJ2-3,TGTGCCAGTAGTATCGGACAGGGCCCTCGAGATACGCAGTATTTT,CASSIGQGPRDTQYF
NA,TRBV18,14,NA,TRBJ1-1,TGTGCCAGCTCACCGTACAGGGTTAACACTGAAGCTTTCTTT,CASSPYRVNTEAFF
NA,TRBV11-3,14,NA,TRBJ1-1,TGTGCCAGCAGCTTAGATCTGGTAAACACTGAAGCTTTCTTT,CASSLDLVNTEAFF
TRBD1,TRBV6-8,15,few,TRBJ2-5,TGTGCCAGCAGTTCCACTATGGGACAGGGTCAGACCCAGTACTTC,CASSSTMGQGQTQYF